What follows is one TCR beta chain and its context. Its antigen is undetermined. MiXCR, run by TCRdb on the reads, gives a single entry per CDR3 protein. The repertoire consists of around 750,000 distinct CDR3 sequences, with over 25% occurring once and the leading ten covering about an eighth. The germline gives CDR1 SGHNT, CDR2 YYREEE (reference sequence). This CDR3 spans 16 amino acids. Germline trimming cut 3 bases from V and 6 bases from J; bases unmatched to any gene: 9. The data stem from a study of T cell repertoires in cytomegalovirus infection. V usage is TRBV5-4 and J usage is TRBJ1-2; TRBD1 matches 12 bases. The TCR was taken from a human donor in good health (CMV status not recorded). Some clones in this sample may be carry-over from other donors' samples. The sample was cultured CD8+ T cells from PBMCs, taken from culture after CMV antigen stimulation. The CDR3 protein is CASSSEWGTGGDGYTF. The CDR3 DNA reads TGTGCCAGCAGCTCGGAGTGGGGGACAGGGGGCGATGGCTACACCTTC.